Shown below are 6 T cell receptor beta chains from a single sample sequenced in a study of OX40 agonist ivuxolimab in advanced cancers. The library came from the immunoSEQ multiplex PCR assay. TCRdb stores this immuneACCESS table with in-frame sequences only. Part of the clones is absent; in the studies checked, under half of the shortfall reflects unresolved V genes, and no reason is known for the rest. The sample profile shows about 66,000 clones; 85% of them were found once. Approximately 4.3% of the sample comes from the top ten. Sequenced material: CD4+ or CD8+ T cells sorted from blood, taken in a trial of the OX40 agonist ivuxolimab. The origin of the receptors is an adult with an advanced solid tumor such as melanoma, head and neck, liver or kidney cancer.

The V call is TRBV6-6, the J call TRBJ2-3, with D tentatively TRBD1 (6 bases). The germline CDR1 and CDR2 sequences are MNHNY and SVGAGI (reference sequence). The V gene lost 5 bases and the J gene lost 10 bases, with 16 bases spanning the gap. The CDR3 contains 13 residues. The CDR3 loop is CASSLKGETAQYF. In DNA, the CDR3 is TGTGCCAGCAGTCTCAAGGGGGAAACGGCGCAGTATTTT.

The V call is TRBV6-5, the J call TRBJ2-7, with D possibly being TRBD1 (6 bases). The CDR3 length is 15 residues. Germline-derived CDR1 and CDR2 are MNHEY and SVGAGI. The V end lost 0 bases, the J end lost 4 bases, and 13 bases lay between the germline ends. The CDR3 DNA reads as TGTGCCAGCAGTTACTCGACCAGGGGCGGGTACGAGCAGTACTTC. It yields the protein CASSYSTRGGYEQYF.

This rearrangement joins TRBV19 to TRBJ1-6; 9 bases map to TRBD1. The J segment lost 9 bases and the V segment lost 3 bases, leaving 9 bases of the junction unmatched. CDR1 is LNHDA, CDR2 SQIVND, per germline (reference sequence). The CDR3 has 16 residues. The CDR3 DNA is TGTGCCAGTAGTATCCAGAGAGGGACAGGGAGTTCACCCCTCCACTTT. It is translated as CASSIQRGTGSSPLHF.

The chain carries TRBV5-6 and TRBJ1-1; D unclear. The germline V gene encodes CDR1 SGHDT and CDR2 YYEEEE. The V and J ends lost 0 bases and 0 bases respectively, with 9 bases between them. The length of the CDR3 is 15 residues. This CDR3 reads CASSLGPLMNTEAFF. In DNA, the CDR3 is TGTGCCAGCAGCTTGGGGCCTCTTATGAACACTGAAGCTTTCTTT.

The genes are TRBV5-4 and TRBJ2-7; D ambiguous. CDR1 SGHNT and CDR2 YYREEE come from the germline V gene (reference sequence). Trimming took off 1 base at V and 0 bases at J, with 5 bases between the two ends. CDR3 size: 13 residues. CDR3 nucleotides: TGTGCCAGCAGCTTGATGGGCTCCTACGAGCAGTACTTC. Protein: CASSLMGSYEQYF.

This clone was counted once. This chain uses TRBV5-4 with TRBJ2-3; possibly TRBD1 or TRBD2 for D (5 bases each). Germline loops: CDR1 SGHNT, CDR2 YYREEE (reference sequence). Trimming removed 1 base at V and 6 bases at J, with 12 bases between. CDR3 length equals 14 residues. The CDR3 loop reads CASSLRTGADTQYF. CDR3 sequence (DNA): TGTGCCAGCAGCTTGAGAACCGGGGCGGATACGCAGTATTTT.